This T cell receptor beta chain was documented in a study of cytomegalovirus exposure and HLA in healthy donors. General observations from the study: Earlier analysis found most TCR beta V segments productive about 90% or about 30% of the time. Common viral pathogens seemed to be connected with several of the most significant clusters, according to a later analysis. Published work reported that the classifier diagnosed cytomegalovirus status with high specificity and sensitivity.

J was trimmed by 3 bases and V by 5 bases; bases with no gene match: 16. The CDR3 sequence is 17 residues long. Germline CDR1 MNHEY, CDR2 SMNVEV (reference sequence). The PCR made use of 60 Vbeta and 13 Jbeta primers. Measured with immunoSEQ multiplex PCR; TCRdb has only the in-frame clones, and not every one. The sample lists roughly 160,000 clones; roughly 77% were seen once. Healthy donors of bone marrow made up the group. As for this clone: Its antigen remains unknown.

The sequence was collected from a middle-aged woman in good health and CMV-seropositive. This chain links TRBV27 with TRBJ2-7; 7 bases map to TRBD2. The sequencing sample was made of PBMCs. Here the CDR3 DNA reads TGTGCCAGCAGTGAGATGAAGGCTAGCGGAAACGTCTACGAGCAGTACTTC. It translates to CASSEMKASGNVYEQYF.